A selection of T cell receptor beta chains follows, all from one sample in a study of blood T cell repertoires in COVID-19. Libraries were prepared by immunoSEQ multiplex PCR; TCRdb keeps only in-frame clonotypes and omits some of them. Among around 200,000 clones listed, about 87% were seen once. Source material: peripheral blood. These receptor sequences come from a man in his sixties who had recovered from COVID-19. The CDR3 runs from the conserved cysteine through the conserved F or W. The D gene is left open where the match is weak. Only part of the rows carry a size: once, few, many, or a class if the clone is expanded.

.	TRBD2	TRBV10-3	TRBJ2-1	CATRLAGDYNEQFF	TGTGCCACCAGACTAGCGGGAGACTACAATGAGCAGTTCTTC
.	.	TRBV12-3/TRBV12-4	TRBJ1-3	CASKSGGGNTIYF	TGTGCCAGCAAATCGGGAGGTGGAAACACCATATATTTT
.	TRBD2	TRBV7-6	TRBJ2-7	CASSAETSGGTYEQYF	TGTGCCAGCAGCGCAGAGACTAGCGGGGGAACATACGAGCAGTACTTC
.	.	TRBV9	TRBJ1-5	CASSLTGNQPQHF	TGTGCCAGCAGCCTTACGGGCAATCAGCCCCAGCATTTT
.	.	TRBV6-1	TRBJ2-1	CASSEAGGPSYNEQFF	TGTGCCAGCAGTGAAGCGGGGGGGCCGTCCTACAATGAGCAGTTCTTC
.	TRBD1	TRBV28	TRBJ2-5	CASSTITTGGRETQYF	TGTGCCAGCAGCACAATTACCACAGGGGGCCGGGAGACCCAGTACTTC
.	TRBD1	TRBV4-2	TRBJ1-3	CASSPTGAGNTIYF	TGTGCCAGCAGCCCGACAGGGGCTGGAAACACCATATATTTT
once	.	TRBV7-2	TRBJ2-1	CASSPPGGHHNEQFF	TGTGCCAGCAGCCCCCCCGGAGGCCACCACAATGAGCAGTTCTTC
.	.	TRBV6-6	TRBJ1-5	CASSTDNQPQHF	TGTGCCAGCAGCACAGACAATCAGCCCCAGCATTTT
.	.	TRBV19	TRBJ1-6	CASRPDLNSPLHF	TGTGCCAGTCGACCCGACTTGAATTCACCCCTCCACTTT
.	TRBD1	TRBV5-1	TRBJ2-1	CASSPFPPGQGLVSNEQFF	TGCGCCAGCAGCCCCTTCCCCCCGGGACAGGGTCTTGTAAGCAATGAGCAGTTCTTC
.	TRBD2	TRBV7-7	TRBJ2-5	CASSLLAGTQETQYF	TGTGCCAGCAGCTTGCTAGCGGGGACCCAAGAGACCCAGTACTTC
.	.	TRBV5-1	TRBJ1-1	CASSLERGVEAFF	TGCGCCAGCAGCTTGGAAAGGGGCGTTGAAGCTTTCTTT
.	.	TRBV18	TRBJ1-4	CASSRLGPQLGNEKLFF	TGTGCCAGCTCACGTTTGGGTCCTCAACTAGGAAATGAAAAACTGTTTTTT
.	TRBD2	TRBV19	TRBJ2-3	CASSPRGSGRIYTQYF	TGTGCCAGTAGTCCCCGAGGTAGCGGGAGAATATATACGCAGTATTTT
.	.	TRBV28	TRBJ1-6	CASSLQAPLHF	TGTGCCAGCAGCCTACAGGCGCCCCTCCACTTT
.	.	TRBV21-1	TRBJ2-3	CASSKSGPTPDTQYF	TGTGCCAGCAGCAAAAGCGGACCGACCCCAGATACGCAGTATTTT
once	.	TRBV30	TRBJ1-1	CAWSFDRTNTEAFF	TGTGCCTGGAGTTTCGACAGGACGAACACTGAAGCTTTCTTT
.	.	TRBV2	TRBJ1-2	CASSITPGGYTF	TGTGCCAGCAGTATTACACCGGGGGGCTACACCTTC
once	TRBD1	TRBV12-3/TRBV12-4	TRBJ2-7	CASRGTAYEQYF	TGTGCCAGCAGGGGGACAGCGTACGAGCAGTACTTC
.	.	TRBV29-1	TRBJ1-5	CSVDAGLSQHF	TGCAGCGTTGATGCCGGACTGTCCCAGCATTTT
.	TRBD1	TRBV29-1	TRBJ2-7	CSAVAGTGGNEQYF	TGCAGCGCCGTAGCCGGGACAGGGGGCAACGAGCAGTACTTC
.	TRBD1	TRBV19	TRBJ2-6	CASTAGQGARGANVLTF	TGTGCCAGTACCGCGGGGCAGGGGGCGCGTGGGGCCAACGTCCTGACTTTC
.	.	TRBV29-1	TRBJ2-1	CSVPSRPYNEQFF	TGCAGCGTTCCCAGCAGGCCCTACAATGAGCAGTTCTTC
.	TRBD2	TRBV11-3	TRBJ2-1	CASSPDVTRLAGGHNEQFF	TGTGCCAGCAGCCCCGACGTCACCCGACTAGCGGGAGGGCACAATGAGCAGTTCTTC
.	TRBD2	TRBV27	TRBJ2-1	CASSGTTSGSYNEQFF	TGTGCCAGCAGTGGCACGACTAGCGGATCCTACAATGAGCAGTTCTTC
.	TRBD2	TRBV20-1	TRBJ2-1	CSARGLPGGEQFF	TGCAGTGCTCGTGGGCTGCCGGGAGGGGAGCAGTTCTTC
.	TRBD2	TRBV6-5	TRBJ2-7	CASRVTSGSSYEQYF	TGTGCCAGCAGAGTCACTAGCGGTAGCTCCTACGAGCAGTACTTC
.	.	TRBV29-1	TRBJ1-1	CSVDHRNTEAFF	TGCAGCGTTGACCACAGGAACACTGAAGCTTTCTTT
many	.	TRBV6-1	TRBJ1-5	CASSDGQTYRPQHF	TGTGCCAGCAGTGATGGACAGACGTATCGGCCCCAGCATTTT
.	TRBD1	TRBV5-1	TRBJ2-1	CASSLTTGGAYNEQFF	TGCGCCAGCAGCTTGACCACAGGGGGCGCGTACAATGAGCAGTTCTTC
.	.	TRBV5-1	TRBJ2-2	CASSMDSLNTGELFF	TGCGCCAGCAGCATGGACAGTTTGAACACCGGGGAGCTGTTTTTT
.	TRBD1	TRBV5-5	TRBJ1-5	CASSLFDGTGGAGQPQHF	TGTGCCAGCAGCTTGTTTGACGGGACAGGGGGCGCCGGTCAGCCCCAGCATTTT
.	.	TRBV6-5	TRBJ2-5	CASSYGAQGETQYF	TGTGCCAGCAGTTACGGGGCGCAGGGGGAGACCCAGTACTTC
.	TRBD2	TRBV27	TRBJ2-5	CATKRASGSLETQYF	TGTGCAACCAAACGGGCTAGCGGGAGTCTAGAGACCCAGTACTTC
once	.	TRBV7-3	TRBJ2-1	CASSLNTANEQFF	TGTGCCAGCAGCTTAAATACTGCCAATGAGCAGTTCTTC
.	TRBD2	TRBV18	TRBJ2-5	CASSPQREGETQYF	TGTGCCAGCTCACCACAGCGGGAGGGTGAGACCCAGTACTTC